The 30 T cell receptor beta chains below all came from one sample that was sequenced in a study of blood T cell repertoires in COVID-19. Profiling relied on immunoSEQ multiplex PCR, and the TCRdb table lists in-frame clones only, not all of them. Here the sample spans about 280,000 clones, under 90% being singletons. The source material was peripheral blood. These receptors were obtained from a woman aged 45-65 years who had recovered from COVID-19.

The chain recombines TRBV5-1 with TRBJ2-2, with TRBD1 identical over 9 bases. V shed 4 bases, J shed 6 bases, and the junction held 13 bases outside the gene matches. Germline loops: CDR1 SGHRS, CDR2 YFSETQ. There are 17 residues in the CDR3. The CDR3 DNA follows: TGCGCCAGCAGCCCTACACCCGGGACAGGGAGATCCGGGGAGCTGTTTTTT. Its translation is CASSPTPGTGRSGELFF.

The chain carries TRBV7-2 and TRBJ2-3, with 8 bases lining up with TRBD2. With V trimmed by 2 bases and J by 0 bases, 4 bases remained unmatched. There are 16 residues in the CDR3. CDR1 is SGHTA and CDR2 is FQGNSA in the germline V gene. CDR3 region: CASSLIGGASTDTQYF. For the CDR3, the DNA is TGTGCCAGCAGCTTAATCGGGGGGGCCAGCACAGATACGCAGTATTTT. Drawing the rest from reference TRBV7-2 and TRBJ2-3, the complete variable domain is GAGVSQSPSNKVTEKGKDVELRCDPISGHTALYWYRQSLGQGLEFLIYFQGNSAPDKSGLPSDRFSAERTGGSVSTLTIQRTQQEDSAVYLCASSLIGGASTDTQYFGPGTRLTVL.

The V and J genes are TRBV2 and TRBJ2-3, with 7 bases aligning to TRBD2. J was trimmed by 0 bases and V by 4 bases; bases with no gene match: 10. Germline loops: CDR1 SNHLY, CDR2 FYNNEI. The CDR3 is made up of 17 amino acids. The CDR3 DNA reads as TGTGCCAGCAGTGGCCTAGCGGATACCATTAGCACAGATACGCAGTATTTT. Protein product: CASSGLADTISTDTQYF.

DNA for the CDR3: TGTGCCAGCAGCTTAGGGGCAGGTCCAACCTACGAGCAGTACTTC. It specifies CASSLGAGPTYEQYF. The chain couples TRBV11-3 to TRBJ2-7; no clear D gene. Trimming cost V 1 base and J 2 bases, with 12 bases left between them. This CDR3 contains 15 residues. From germline, CDR1 is SGHNT and CDR2 YENEEA.

CDR3 residues: CASSYMLGAYGYTF. The CDR3 DNA reads TGTGCCAGCAGCTACATGCTAGGGGCCTATGGCTACACCTTC. The chain employs TRBV7-2 and TRBJ1-2; D is possibly TRBD1 (5 bases). Germline lookup yields CDR1 SGHTA and CDR2 FQGNSA. Trimming left V 4 bases short and J 4 bases short, with 13 bases between. CDR3 length equals 14 residues. The whole variable domain, filled in from reference TRBV7-2 and TRBJ1-2, reads GAGVSQSPSNKVTEKGKDVELRCDPISGHTALYWYRQSLGQGLEFLIYFQGNSAPDKSGLPSDRFSAERTGGSVSTLTIQRTQQEDSAVYLCASSYMLGAYGYTFGSGTRLTVV.

As regards this clone: One end of the junction does not line up with germline, which may come from a read error. The J gene is TRBJ1-2, the V gene TRBV6-5; tentative D call: TRBD1 (6 bases). The CDR3 loop spans 13 amino acids. In germline, CDR1 is MNHEY, CDR2 SVGAGI. CDR3 amino acids: CASSYSRGYGQSF. The CDR3 DNA reads TGTGCCAGCAGTTACTCGAGGGGTTACGGACAGAGCTTC.

The J gene is TRBJ1-6, the V gene TRBV5-4, with D hard to call. V lost 4 bases, J lost 9 bases, and 23 bases lay in between. Germline CDR1 is SGHNT and CDR2 is YYREEE (reference sequence). This CDR3 is 17 amino acids long. This chain's CDR3 is CASSVGGLDGWRSPLHF. The CDR3 nucleotides read TGTGCCAGCAGCGTGGGAGGGTTGGACGGCTGGCGTTCACCCCTCCACTTT. Complete variable domain (other parts from reference TRBV5-4 and TRBJ1-6): ETGVTQSPTHLIKTRGQQVTLRCSSQSGHNTVSWYQQALGQGPQFIFQYYREEENGRGNFPPRFSGLQFPNYSSELNVNALELDDSALYLCASSVGGLDGWRSPLHFGNGTRLTVT.

The gene calls are TRBV7-2 and TRBJ2-3, with TRBD2 as a possible D gene (6 bases). V dropped 1 base and J dropped 5 bases, with 16 bases sitting between them. The CDR3 runs 16 residues. Looked up from germline, CDR1 is SGHTA and CDR2 is FQGNSA. The CDR3 is CASSLDDAGLGDTQYF. The CDR3 DNA reads TGTGCCAGCAGCTTAGATGACGCGGGGTTAGGAGATACGCAGTATTTT.

V gene TRBV9 combines with J gene TRBJ2-7; 7 bases match TRBD2. From germline, CDR1 is SGDLS and CDR2 YYNGEE. The CDR3 loop spans 16 amino acids. Trimming took 0 bases from V and 0 from J; bases not matched to a gene: 6. The CDR3 loop is CASSVGPSGASYEQYF. The CDR3 DNA sequence: TGTGCCAGCAGCGTAGGCCCCAGCGGGGCCTCCTACGAGCAGTACTTC.

Only one count was recorded for this clone. The gene calls are TRBV4-3 and TRBJ1-4; 7 bases are a match to TRBD1. Germline-derived CDR1 and CDR2 are LGHNA and YSLEER. The trim removed 5 bases at V and 7 bases at J, leaving 10 bases unmatched. CDR3 size: 15 residues. Here the CDR3 DNA reads TGCGCCAGCAGCGCTCGACAGGGAATTGGTGAAAAACTGTTTTTT. Encoded protein: CASSARQGIGEKLFF.

The chain carries TRBV4-3 and TRBJ1-3, with 7 bases aligning to TRBD1. Unmatched junction bases numbered 3, after V lost 1 base and J lost 0 bases. The CDR3 has 16 amino acids. Germline loops: CDR1 LGHNA, CDR2 YSLEER. Written as DNA, the CDR3 is TGCGCCAGCAGCCAAGGGGGACAGTACTCTGGAAACACCATATATTTT. Its protein is CASSQGGQYSGNTIYF.

The V call is TRBV19, the J call TRBJ1-5; no definite D call. The CDR3 runs to 15 residues. V was shortened by 7 bases and J by 6 bases, with 19 bases between the two germline ends. CDR1 is LNHDA and CDR2 is SQIVND in the germline V gene (reference sequence). The CDR3 spells CASNLGAAGAQPQHF. The CDR3 coding sequence is TGTGCCAGTAATCTAGGCGCGGCGGGCGCTCAGCCCCAGCATTTT.

This chain joins TRBV7-9 and TRBJ2-1; 13 bases match TRBD2. With 8 bases clipped from V and 5 bases from J, the junction kept 0 bases outside the gene matches. The CDR3 has 13 residues. CDR1 and CDR2 from the germline V gene are SEHNR and FQNEAQ (reference sequence). CDR3 nucleotides: TGTGCCAGCGGGACTAGCGGGGACAATGAGCAGTTCTTC. Protein sequence: CASGTSGDNEQFF.

The chain is built from TRBV21-1 and TRBJ2-6; the table assigns TRBD2, which was not confirmed against the DNA. TRBV21-1 is described as a pseudogene. The CDR3 loop spans 16 amino acids. The CDR3 loop is CASSKGTPPASNVLTF. CDR3 DNA: TGTGCCAGCAGCAAAGGGACTCCGCCGGCGAGCAACGTCCTGACTTTC.

V is TRBV25-1 and J is TRBJ1-2, with 8 bases lining up with TRBD1. Trimming took 4 bases from V and 8 from J; bases not matched to a gene: 18. CDR3 length: 17 residues. Per the germline V gene, CDR1 is MGHDK and CDR2 is SYGVNS. The chain's CDR3 is CASSARQGIGYRTGYTF. The CDR3 nucleotides read TGTGCCAGCAGTGCTCGACAGGGGATTGGCTATCGGACGGGCTACACCTTC.

This clone was detected once. The chain has TRBV3-1 (or the pseudogene TRBV3-2) and TRBJ1-5, with a weak D call TRBD1 (6 bases). CDR1 and CDR2 from the germline V gene are LGHDT and YNNKEL (reference sequence). CDR3 size: 16 residues. Trimming took 3 bases from V and 2 from J, leaving 14 bases between them. DNA for the CDR3: TGTGCCAGCAGCCATTGGGACAACACCTGCAATCAGCCCCAGCATTTT. Translating gives CASSHWDNTCNQPQHF.

The chain links TRBV5-1 to TRBJ2-3; 10 bases fit TRBD2. V lost 0 bases to trimming and J lost 3 bases; unmatched junction nucleotides: 4. Germline V CDR1 and CDR2: SGHRS, YFSETQ. CDR3 size: 16 residues. CDR3: CASSLGVGLATDTQYF. CDR3 nucleotides: TGCGCCAGCAGCTTGGGTGTGGGACTAGCGACAGATACGCAGTATTTT. Together with reference TRBV5-1 and TRBJ2-3, the CDR3 gives the full variable domain: KAGVTQTPRYLIKTRGQQVTLSCSPISGHRSVSWYQQTPGQGLQFLFEYFSETQRNKGNFPGRFSGRQFSNSRSEMNVSTLELGDSALYLCASSLGVGLATDTQYFGPGTRLTVL.

This clone was counted only a few times. The rearrangement links TRBV27 to TRBJ1-1, with D uncertain. Germline values: CDR1 MNHEY, CDR2 SMNVEV (reference sequence). CDR3 length equals 15 residues. Trimming cost V 1 base and J 6 bases, with 15 bases left between them. CDR3 nucleotides: TGTGCCAGCAGTTTATATGGCCCCCCCGTGGCTGAAGCTTTCTTT. Protein sequence: CASSLYGPPVAEAFF.

For the CDR3, the DNA is TGTGCCAGCAGCCTAAAAGGGGGACGGGAGTACTTC. Translation: CASSLKGGREYF. The chain joins TRBV6-5 to TRBJ2-4, with a possible D match to TRBD1 (6 bases). In germline, CDR1 is MNHEY, CDR2 SVGAGI. The CDR3 contains 12 residues. The V end lost 6 bases, the J end lost 14 bases, and 17 bases lay between the germline ends.

The chain links TRBV12-3 or TRBV12-4 to TRBJ2-3; TRBD1 matches 9 bases. The CDR3 has 13 amino acids. Germline trimming cut 6 bases from V and 4 bases from J; bases unmatched to any gene: 2. DNA of the CDR3: TGTGCCAGCAGGGGGACAGGGTCAGATACGCAGTATTTT. It is translated as CASRGTGSDTQYF.

The gene calls are TRBV7-3 and TRBJ2-7; 14 nucleotides align to TRBD2. The CDR3 covers 18 residues. Per germline, CDR1 SGHTA and CDR2 FQGTGA. Germline trimming cut 5 bases from V and 5 bases from J; bases unmatched to any gene: 14. The CDR3 sequence: CASSPGTGGTSGSDEQYF. The CDR3 DNA reads TGTGCCAGCAGCCCAGGGACAGGGGGGACTAGCGGGAGTGACGAGCAGTACTTC.

The chain joins TRBV5-1 to TRBJ2-3, with 8 bases identical to TRBD1. The germline V gene has CDR1 SGHRS and CDR2 YFSETQ. The CDR3 has 15 residues. V shed 2 bases and J 2 bases; nucleotides not matched to a gene: 4. As DNA, the CDR3 is TGCGCCAGCAGCTTTGGGACAGGATCCACAGATACGCAGTATTTT. It encodes CASSFGTGSTDTQYF.

V usage is TRBV28 and J usage is TRBJ2-1; TRBD1 might be the D (5 bases). V was clipped by 6 bases and J by 4 bases, with 10 bases between them. CDR1 and CDR2 (germline): MDHEN, SYDVKM. The CDR3 has 13 residues. DNA of the CDR3: TGTGCCAGCAGCCCTGGGGCATACAATGAGCAGTTCTTC. Encoded protein: CASSPGAYNEQFF.

This rearrangement joins TRBV7-8 to TRBJ2-1; 7 nucleotides match TRBD2. This CDR3 has 15 amino acids. V was pared by 5 bases and J by 9 bases, with 13 bases of the junction left unmatched. The germline gives CDR1 SGHVS, CDR2 FQNEAQ. CDR3 region: CASSREAGLGAEQFF. The CDR3 DNA is TGTGCCAGCAGCCGAGAAGCGGGACTTGGGGCTGAGCAGTTCTTC.

This chain joins TRBV5-1 and TRBJ2-2, with 7 bases aligning to TRBD1. The CDR3 consists of 17 residues. V trimming: 4 bases; J trimming: 3 bases; junction bases outside the gene matches: 12. Germline V lookup: CDR1 SGHRS, CDR2 YFSETQ. The CDR3 nucleotides are TGCGCCAGCAGCCTCTATATGGACAGGTGGGACACCGGGGAGCTGTTTTTT. Translation: CASSLYMDRWDTGELFF.

This chain connects TRBV28 to TRBJ2-7, with a weak D call TRBD1 (7 bases). V lost 6 bases, J lost 2 bases, and 11 bases lay in between. Germline loops: CDR1 MDHEN, CDR2 SYDVKM. The CDR3 has 13 residues. The CDR3 nucleotides are TGTGCCAGCAGGGGGGGACAGCCCTACGAGCAGTACTTC. Its protein is CASRGGQPYEQYF.

This clone was picked up a small number of times. V gene TRBV5-1 combines with J gene TRBJ2-1, with a tentative D call TRBD2 (6 bases). This CDR3 has 15 amino acids. The V end was cut by 7 bases, the J end by 2 bases, with 16 bases between. Germline lookup yields CDR1 SGHRS and CDR2 YFSETQ. The CDR3 region is CASLEGNTAYNEQFF. CDR3 nucleotide sequence: TGCGCCAGCTTGGAGGGGAACACCGCCTACAATGAGCAGTTCTTC.

CDR3 protein: CASSRTGTQETQYF. The CDR3 DNA reads TGTGCCAGCAGCCGGACAGGGACCCAAGAGACCCAGTACTTC. The V call is TRBV3-1 (or the pseudogene TRBV3-2), the J call TRBJ2-5, with 8 positions matching TRBD1. J was trimmed by 1 base and V by 4 bases; bases with no gene match: 2. Germline V CDR1 and CDR2: LGHDT, YNNKEL (reference sequence). The CDR3 runs 14 residues.

The chain has TRBV20-1 and TRBJ1-6; possibly TRBD1 for D (6 bases). CDR3 length equals 11 residues. CDR1 is DFQATT, CDR2 SNEGSKA, per germline (reference sequence). Trimming cost V 4 bases and J 9 bases, with 7 bases left between them. Here the CDR3 reads CSATQGSPLHF. CDR3 in DNA: TGCAGTGCTACACAGGGTTCACCCCTCCACTTT.

This CDR3 is CASSPGTGTDTQYF. CDR3 nucleotide sequence: TGTGCCAGCAGTCCCGGGACAGGGACAGATACGCAGTATTTT. This sequence joins TRBV2 and TRBJ2-3; 9 positions agree with TRBD1. CDR1 is SNHLY and CDR2 is FYNNEI in the germline V gene. V was clipped by 5 bases and J by 3 bases; unmatched bases: 3. This CDR3 has 14 amino acids.